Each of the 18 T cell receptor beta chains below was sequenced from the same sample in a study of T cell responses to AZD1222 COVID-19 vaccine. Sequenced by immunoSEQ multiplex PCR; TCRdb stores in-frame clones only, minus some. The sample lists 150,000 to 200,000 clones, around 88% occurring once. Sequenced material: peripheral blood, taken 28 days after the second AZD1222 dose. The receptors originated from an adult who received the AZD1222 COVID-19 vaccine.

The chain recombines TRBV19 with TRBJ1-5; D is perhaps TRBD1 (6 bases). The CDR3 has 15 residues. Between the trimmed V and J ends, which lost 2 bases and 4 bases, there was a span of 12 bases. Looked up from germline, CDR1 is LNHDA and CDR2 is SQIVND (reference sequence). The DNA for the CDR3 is TGTGCCAGTAGTATACGGGGGCTCGATAATCAGCCCCAGCATTTT. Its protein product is CASSIRGLDNQPQHF.

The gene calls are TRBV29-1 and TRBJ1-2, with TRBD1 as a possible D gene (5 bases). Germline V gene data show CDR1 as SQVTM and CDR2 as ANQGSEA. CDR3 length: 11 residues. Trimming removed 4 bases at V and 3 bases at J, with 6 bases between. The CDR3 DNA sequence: TGCAGCGTTGCAGGGCACTATGGCTACACCTTC. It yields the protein CSVAGHYGYTF.

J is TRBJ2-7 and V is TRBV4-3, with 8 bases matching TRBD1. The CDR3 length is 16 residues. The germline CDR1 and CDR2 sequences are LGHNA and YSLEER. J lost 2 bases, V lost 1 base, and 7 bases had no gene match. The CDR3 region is CASSQGLGQAPYEQYF. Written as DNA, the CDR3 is TGCGCCAGCAGCCAAGGGTTGGGACAGGCCCCCTACGAGCAGTACTTC.

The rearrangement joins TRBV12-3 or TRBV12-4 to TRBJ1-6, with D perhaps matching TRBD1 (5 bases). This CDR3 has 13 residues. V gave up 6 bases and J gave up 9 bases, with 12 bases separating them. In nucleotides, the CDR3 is TGTGCCAGCAGCCCTGGGGCCGGTTCACCCCTCCACTTT. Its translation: CASSPGAGSPLHF.

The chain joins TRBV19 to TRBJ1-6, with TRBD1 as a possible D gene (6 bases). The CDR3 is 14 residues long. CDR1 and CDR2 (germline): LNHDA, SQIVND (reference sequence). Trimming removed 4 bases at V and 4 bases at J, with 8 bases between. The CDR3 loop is CASSTRGYNSPLHF. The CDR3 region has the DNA TGTGCCAGTAGTACCAGGGGTTATAATTCACCCCTCCACTTT.

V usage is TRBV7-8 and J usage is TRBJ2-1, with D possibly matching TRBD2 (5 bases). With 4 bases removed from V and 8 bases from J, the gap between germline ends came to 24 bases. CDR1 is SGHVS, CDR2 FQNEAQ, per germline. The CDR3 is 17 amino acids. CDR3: CASSSTLATRDWYEQFF. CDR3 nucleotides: TGTGCCAGCAGCTCAACCTTAGCGACACGGGATTGGTATGAGCAGTTCTTC.

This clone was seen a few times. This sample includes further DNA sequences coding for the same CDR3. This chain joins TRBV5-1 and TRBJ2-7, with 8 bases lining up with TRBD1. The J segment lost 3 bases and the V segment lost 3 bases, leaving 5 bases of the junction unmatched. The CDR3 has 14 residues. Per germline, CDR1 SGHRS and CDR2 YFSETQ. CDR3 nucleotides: TGCGCCAGCAGCTCCGGGACAGGACTCTACGAGCAGTACTTC. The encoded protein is CASSSGTGLYEQYF.

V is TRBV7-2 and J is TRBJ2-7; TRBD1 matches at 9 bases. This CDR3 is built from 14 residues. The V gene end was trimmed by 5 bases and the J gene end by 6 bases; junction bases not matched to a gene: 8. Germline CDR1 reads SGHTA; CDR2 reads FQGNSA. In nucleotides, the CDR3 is TGTGCCAGCAGCCCGAGACAGGGGGGCCGCGAGCAGTACTTC. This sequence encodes CASSPRQGGREQYF.

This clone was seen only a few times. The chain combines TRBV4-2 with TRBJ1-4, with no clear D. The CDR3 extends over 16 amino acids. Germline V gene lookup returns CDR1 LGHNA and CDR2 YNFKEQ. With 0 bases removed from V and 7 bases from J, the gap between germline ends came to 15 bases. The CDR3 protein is CASSQDVGNGGEKLFF. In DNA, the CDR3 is TGTGCCAGCAGCCAAGATGTCGGGAACGGTGGTGAAAAACTGTTTTTT.

CDR3 sequence (DNA): TGTGCCAGCAGTGAGTGGAGGGGGCAGGGCACTGAAGCTTTCTTT. Translating gives CASSEWRGQGTEAFF. The chain is built from TRBV2 and TRBJ1-1; 7 positions match TRBD1. This CDR3 is built from 15 residues. The junction had 8 bases not matched to a gene; V was cut back by 3 bases and J by 4 bases. The germline CDR1 and CDR2 sequences are SNHLY and FYNNEI.

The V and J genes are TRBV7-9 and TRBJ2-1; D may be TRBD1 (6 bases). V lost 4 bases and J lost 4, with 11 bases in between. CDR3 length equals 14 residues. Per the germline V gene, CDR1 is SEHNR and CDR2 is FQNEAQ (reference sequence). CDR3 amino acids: CASSYQGLYNEQFF. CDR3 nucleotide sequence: TGTGCCAGCAGCTATCAGGGGCTTTACAATGAGCAGTTCTTC.

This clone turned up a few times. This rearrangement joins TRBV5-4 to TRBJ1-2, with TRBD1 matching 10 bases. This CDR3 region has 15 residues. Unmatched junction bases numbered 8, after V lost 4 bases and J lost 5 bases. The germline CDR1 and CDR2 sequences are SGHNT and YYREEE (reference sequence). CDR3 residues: CASSLVRTGGYGYTF. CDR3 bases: TGTGCCAGCAGCCTTGTTCGGACAGGGGGGTATGGCTACACCTTC.

The CDR3 reads CASSLAFQLVQETQYF. The CDR3 nucleotides are TGTGCCAGCAGCTTAGCGTTCCAGCTAGTCCAAGAGACCCAGTACTTC. The rearrangement uses TRBV7-9 and TRBJ2-5; D gene unclear. Germline V gives CDR1 SEHNR, CDR2 FQNEAQ (reference sequence). The V end was cut by 0 bases, the J end by 1 base, with 12 bases between. The CDR3 has 16 amino acids.

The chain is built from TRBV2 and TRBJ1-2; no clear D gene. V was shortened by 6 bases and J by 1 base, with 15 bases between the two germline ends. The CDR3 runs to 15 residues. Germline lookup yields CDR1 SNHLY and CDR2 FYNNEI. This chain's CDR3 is CASSVTINLNYGYTF. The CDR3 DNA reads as TGTGCCAGCAGCGTTACGATAAACCTTAACTATGGCTACACCTTC.

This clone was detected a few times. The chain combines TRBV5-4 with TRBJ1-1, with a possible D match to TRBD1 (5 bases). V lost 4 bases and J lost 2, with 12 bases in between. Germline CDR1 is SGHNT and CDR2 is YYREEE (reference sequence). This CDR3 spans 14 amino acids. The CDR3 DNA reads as TGTGCCAGCAGCCAACAGGACGGCAACACTGAAGCTTTCTTT. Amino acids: CASSQQDGNTEAFF.

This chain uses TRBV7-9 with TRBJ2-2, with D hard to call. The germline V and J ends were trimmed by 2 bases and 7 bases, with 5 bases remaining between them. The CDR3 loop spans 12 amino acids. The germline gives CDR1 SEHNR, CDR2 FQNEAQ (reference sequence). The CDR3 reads CASSLSFGELFF. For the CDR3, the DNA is TGTGCCAGCAGCTTATCTTTCGGGGAGCTGTTTTTT.

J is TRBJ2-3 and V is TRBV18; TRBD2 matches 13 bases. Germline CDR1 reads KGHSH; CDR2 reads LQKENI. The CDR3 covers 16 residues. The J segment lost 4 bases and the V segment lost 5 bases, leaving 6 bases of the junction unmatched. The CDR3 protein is CASSAPGLAGSDTQYF. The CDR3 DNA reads TGTGCCAGCTCAGCCCCGGGACTAGCGGGGTCAGATACGCAGTATTTT.

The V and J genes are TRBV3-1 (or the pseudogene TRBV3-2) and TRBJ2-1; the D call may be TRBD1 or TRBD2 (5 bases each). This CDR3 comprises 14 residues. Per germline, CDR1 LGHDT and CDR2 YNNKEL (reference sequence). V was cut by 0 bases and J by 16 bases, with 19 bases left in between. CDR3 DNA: TGTGCCAGCAGCCAAGATATCAGGGTCGGACTGCTCTTCTTC. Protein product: CASSQDIRVGLLFF.